Below are 31 T cell receptor beta chains sequenced from a single sample in a study of CD8+CD57+ T cells in acquired aplastic anemia. In patients chosen for sequencing, flow cytometry had shown CD8+CD57+ cell expansion. It was genomic DNA that served as the template for profiling TCR beta VDJ and CDR3. A single record per CDR3 protein comes from TCRdb applying MiXCR to the reads. The profile shows hundreds of thousands of distinct CDR3 sequences, around 43% of them singletons. The sequencing input was sorted CD4+, CD8+, or CD8+CD57+ T cells (not recorded which) from PBMCs. These receptors all come from a human donor with aplastic anemia.

This clonotype was counted ten times or more. The chain recombines TRBV7-3 with TRBJ1-1, with D maybe TRBD1 (5 bases). The CDR3 spans 15 residues. Trimming took 0 bases from V and 1 from J, leaving 9 bases between them. CDR1 is SGHTA and CDR2 is FQGTGA in the germline V gene. The CDR3 DNA reads TGTGCCAGCAGCTTAACAGGACACCAGAACACTGAAGCTTTCTTT. It encodes CASSLTGHQNTEAFF. Full variable domain (outside the CDR3, taken from reference TRBV7-3 and TRBJ1-1): GAGVSQTPSNKVTEKGKYVELRCDPISGHTALYWYRQSLGQGPEFLIYFQGTGAADDSGLPNDRFFAVRPEGSVSTLKIQRTERGDSAVYLCASSLTGHQNTEAFFGQGTRLTVV.

This clonotype has ten or more counts. This sequence joins TRBV5-1 and TRBJ2-7; TRBD1 matches 10 bases. This CDR3 is built from 14 residues. V lost 3 bases to trimming and J lost 2 bases; unmatched junction nucleotides: 2. Germline CDR1 is SGHRS and CDR2 is YFSETQ. CDR3 in DNA: TGCGCCAGCAGCTGGGGACAGGGGACCTACGAGCAGTACTTC. Encoded protein: CASSWGQGTYEQYF.

On this clonotype: The junction and the germline gene differ at one end; a read error may be behind it. This rearrangement joins TRBV29-1 to TRBJ1-5; 8 bases are shared with TRBD1. The CDR3 spans 14 residues. CDR1 is SQVTM, CDR2 ANQGSEA, per germline. CDR3 region: CSVLDRDSDQPQHF. In DNA form, the CDR3 reads TGTAGCGTTTTGGACAGGGATAGCGATCAGCCCCAGCATTTT.

V and J are TRBV7-8 and TRBJ2-1; 9 positions agree with TRBD1. This CDR3 region has 15 residues. J was trimmed by 4 bases and V by 3 bases; bases with no gene match: 4. Germline CDR1 SGHVS, CDR2 FQNEAQ. CDR3 sequence (DNA): TGTGCCAGCAGCTTCGGACAGGGGATTTACAATGAGCAGTTCTTC. Translating gives CASSFGQGIYNEQFF.

This clonotype appeared many times. The V gene is TRBV12-3 or TRBV12-4, the J gene TRBJ1-5; 8 positions agree with TRBD1. This CDR3 comprises 15 residues. V dropped 5 bases and J dropped 4; count of bases not matched to a gene: 7. This CDR3 reads CASSRTGLKNQPQHF. The CDR3 DNA reads as TGTGCCAGCAGTCGGACAGGGTTAAAAAATCAGCCCCAGCATTTT.

The chain couples TRBV12-3 or TRBV12-4 to TRBJ1-2; perhaps TRBD1 as D (5 bases). The CDR3 is 12 residues long. Trimming shortened V by 4 bases and J by 4 bases, and 7 bases separated the two germline ends. This CDR3 reads CASSSGVYGYTF. CDR3 sequence (DNA): TGTGCCAGCAGTTCGGGGGTCTATGGCTACACCTTC.

As to this clonotype: A much bigger clone sits one base away, suggesting this may be a read error. The V gene is TRBV6-5, the J gene TRBJ2-7, with D perhaps TRBD2 (6 bases). V lost 2 bases and J lost 8, with 7 bases in between. The length of the CDR3 is 11 residues. In germline, CDR1 is MNHEY, CDR2 SVGAGI. CDR3: CASSYAGKQYF. The CDR3 DNA reads TGTGCCAGCAGTTACGCGGGAAAGCAGTACTTC.

The V call is TRBV7-9, the J call TRBJ1-1; perhaps TRBD1 as D (5 bases). The germline V gene encodes CDR1 SEHNR and CDR2 FQNEAQ (reference sequence). The V end was cut by 5 bases, the J end by 5 bases, with 9 bases between. The CDR3 totals 12 residues. The CDR3 loop reads CASSKQATEAFF. The CDR3 nucleotides read TGTGCCAGCAGCAAACAGGCGACTGAAGCTTTCTTT.

This clonotype occurred many times. The chain links TRBV2 to TRBJ1-1; maybe TRBD1 (5 bases). The germline V gene has CDR1 SNHLY and CDR2 FYNNEI. The CDR3 contains 14 residues. Trimming stripped 0 bases from V and 5 bases from J, with 10 bases between. The CDR3, as DNA: TGTGCCAGCAGTGAAGCGCCGGGGGTAACTGAAGCTTTCTTT. Translation: CASSEAPGVTEAFF.

The rearrangement links TRBV19 to TRBJ1-1; no clear D gene. The V gene's germline CDR1 is LNHDA and CDR2 SQIVND (reference sequence). Trimming pared 8 bases from V and 1 base from J, leaving 8 bases between. The CDR3 length is 12 residues. DNA for the CDR3: TGTGCCAGTGCTGCGGGGAACACTGAAGCTTTCTTT. Translated: CASAAGNTEAFF.

The chain uses TRBV9 and TRBJ1-1; 8 nucleotides align to TRBD1. The CDR3 has 16 amino acids. V shed 5 bases, J shed 1 base, and the junction held 10 bases outside the gene matches. From germline, CDR1 is SGDLS and CDR2 YYNGEE. The CDR3 sequence is CASRGNDRGRNTEAFF. In nucleotides, the CDR3 is TGTGCCAGCAGGGGCAACGACAGGGGAAGGAACACTGAAGCTTTCTTT.

This chain uses TRBV7-9 with TRBJ2-5; D is ambiguous. Germline V gene lookup returns CDR1 SEHNR and CDR2 FQNEAQ (reference sequence). V gave up 5 bases and J gave up 5 bases, with 12 bases separating them. This CDR3 is built from 13 residues. Here the CDR3 DNA reads TGTGCCAGCAGCGTGACTCGTCTTGAGACCCAGTACTTC. Its translation: CASSVTRLETQYF.

V gene TRBV27 combines with J gene TRBJ2-1; TRBD1 matches at 7 bases. Trimming cost V 5 bases and J 2 bases; bases outside gene matches: 6. The CDR3 runs 15 residues. In germline, CDR1 is MNHEY, CDR2 SMNVEV (reference sequence). The CDR3, as DNA: TGTGCCAGCAGTCTCGACAGGGCTGCCTACAATGAGCAGTTCTTC. Protein product: CASSLDRAAYNEQFF.

The chain is built from TRBV9 and TRBJ2-7; 7 positions agree with TRBD2. Looked up from germline, CDR1 is SGDLS and CDR2 is YYNGEE. The CDR3 extends over 15 amino acids. V lost 4 bases, J lost 4 bases, and 11 bases stayed unmatched. The CDR3 here is CASSSGGGSSYEQYF. DNA for the CDR3: TGTGCCAGCAGCTCTGGGGGGGGGAGCTCGTACGAGCAGTACTTC.

This chain links TRBV5-6 with TRBJ1-2, with 9 nucleotides matching TRBD1. J lost 5 bases, V lost 8 bases, and 10 bases had no gene match. This CDR3 comprises 14 residues. CDR1 is SGHDT, CDR2 YYEEEE, per germline. CDR3 sequence: CASSKGQGAYGYTF. DNA for the CDR3: TGTGCCAGTAGTAAGGGACAGGGCGCATATGGCTACACCTTC.

The gene calls are TRBV2 and TRBJ1-1; the match to TRBD1 covers 9 bases. The trim removed 7 bases at V and 5 bases at J, leaving 5 bases unmatched. From germline, CDR1 is SNHLY and CDR2 FYNNEI. This CDR3 contains 13 residues. CDR3 sequence reads: CASKVTGGTEAFF. CDR3 bases: TGTGCCAGCAAGGTGACAGGGGGGACTGAAGCTTTCTTT. The whole variable domain, filled in from reference TRBV2 and TRBJ1-1, reads EPEVTQTPSHQVTQMGQEVILRCVPISNHLYFYWYRQILGQKVEFLVSFYNNEISEKSEIFDDQFSVERPDGSNFTLKIRSTKLEDSAMYFCASKVTGGTEAFFGQGTRLTVV.

The chain links TRBV10-3 to TRBJ1-1, with 10 positions matching TRBD1. Losses at the gene ends were 0 bases for V and 3 bases for J; bases not matched to a gene: 7. The CDR3 totals 17 residues. Germline values: CDR1 ENHRY, CDR2 SYGVKD. The CDR3 DNA sequence: TGTGCCATCAGTGAGTCGACGGACAGGGGGATATACACTGAAGCTTTCTTT. As protein: CAISESTDRGIYTEAFF.

This clonotype showed up many times. The genes are TRBV5-1 and TRBJ2-7; 10 bases are a match to TRBD1. Germline V gives CDR1 SGHRS, CDR2 YFSETQ. The CDR3 is 15 amino acids. The junction had 5 bases not matched to a gene; V was cut back by 3 bases and J by 2 bases. In DNA, the CDR3 is TGCGCCAGCAGCTCGGCCGGGACAGGGGCCTACGAGCAGTACTTC. Encoded protein: CASSSAGTGAYEQYF.

In this sample, this clonotype turned up once. The gene calls are TRBV7-6 and TRBJ2-3; TRBD2 matches 9 bases. The ends lost 3 bases at V and 0 bases at J; junction bases unmatched: 10. The length of the CDR3 is 18 residues. Germline V gene sequence: CDR1 SGHVS, CDR2 FNYEAQ. The CDR3 DNA follows: TGTGCCAGCAGCTTGATAACGACTAGCGGTATAAGCACAGATACGCAGTATTTT. Translation: CASSLITTSGISTDTQYF.

This clonotype has at least ten counts. This chain connects TRBV12-3 or TRBV12-4 to TRBJ1-2; 7 bases are a match to TRBD1. The length of the CDR3 is 13 residues. V shed 1 base, J shed 8 bases, and the junction held 4 bases outside the gene matches. The CDR3 nucleotides read TGTGCCAGCAGTTTAGGACAGGGTGCGGGCTACACCTTC. Encoded protein: CASSLGQGAGYTF.

The chain recombines TRBV25-1 with TRBJ2-1, with D possibly matching TRBD1 (8 bases). CDR1 and CDR2 (germline): MGHDK, SYGVNS. V was shortened by 2 bases and J by 5 bases, with 13 bases between the two germline ends. This CDR3 is built from 15 residues. The DNA for the CDR3 is TGTGCCAGCAGTGAAGGGGGGGACAGGAACAATGAGCAGTTCTTC. Residues: CASSEGGDRNNEQFF. The variable domain in full, completed from reference TRBV25-1 and TRBJ2-1, reads EADIYQTPRYLVIGTGKKITLECSQTMGHDKMYWYQQDPGMELHLIHYSYGVNSTEKGDLSSESTVSRIRTEHFPLTLESARPSHTSQYLCASSEGGDRNNEQFFGPGTRLTVL.

This clonotype was observed at least ten times. This chain links TRBV9 with TRBJ2-3; 8 nucleotides agree with TRBD1. CDR3 size: 16 residues. From germline, CDR1 is SGDLS and CDR2 YYNGEE. V trimming: 3 bases; J trimming: 4 bases; junction bases outside the gene matches: 10. CDR3 in amino acids: CASSGEAGGESDTQYF. CDR3 nucleotide sequence: TGTGCCAGCAGCGGCGAGGCAGGGGGCGAGTCAGATACGCAGTATTTT.

At least ten counts were recorded for this clonotype. V and J are TRBV7-6 and TRBJ2-7, with 13 bases lining up with TRBD2. J lost 5 bases, V lost 5 bases, and 3 bases had no gene match. Germline V gives CDR1 SGHVS, CDR2 FNYEAQ. The CDR3 has 14 residues. The CDR3 sequence: CASSRGLAGDEQYF. The CDR3 nucleotides are TGTGCCAGCAGCCGTGGACTAGCGGGGGACGAGCAGTACTTC.

The rearrangement links TRBV2 to TRBJ2-7; 15 bases align to TRBD2. The CDR3 loop spans 16 amino acids. J was trimmed by 1 base and V by 6 bases; bases with no gene match: 4. CDR1 SNHLY and CDR2 FYNNEI come from the germline V gene. CDR3 sequence reads: CASRGTSGRKSYEQYF. Written as DNA, the CDR3 is TGTGCCAGCAGAGGGACTAGCGGGAGGAAATCCTACGAGCAGTACTTC.

The sample holds a few counts of this clonotype. The rearrangement uses TRBV27 and TRBJ2-3, with D perhaps TRBD2 (6 bases). Germline-derived CDR1 and CDR2 are MNHEY and SMNVEV (reference sequence). The V end was cut by 2 bases, the J end by 2 bases, with 11 bases between. The CDR3 loop spans 15 amino acids. CDR3 protein: CASSLRDFNTDTQYF. CDR3 nucleotides: TGTGCCAGCAGTTTAAGGGACTTCAACACAGATACGCAGTATTTT.

This clonotype was picked up many times. The gene calls are TRBV7-6 and TRBJ2-5; D uncertain. The germline V and J ends were trimmed by 2 bases and 5 bases, with 3 bases remaining between them. This CDR3 has 11 amino acids. Germline CDR1 and CDR2: SGHVS and FNYEAQ. CDR3 in amino acids: CASSLMETQYF. The DNA for the CDR3 is TGTGCCAGCAGCTTAATGGAGACCCAGTACTTC.

The chain joins TRBV10-3 to TRBJ2-3, with a possible D match to TRBD2 (6 bases). Trimming removed 6 bases from V and 2 bases from J, with 12 bases in between. The CDR3 runs 14 residues. Germline V gene data show CDR1 as ENHRY and CDR2 as SYGVKD. DNA for the CDR3: TGTGCCATCAGCCGGGACTCGAACACAGATACGCAGTATTTT. Protein product: CAISRDSNTDTQYF.

About this clonotype: The conserved phenylalanine or tryptophan normally closing the CDR3 is absent here, so this likely arose from a read error. The J gene is TRBJ1-3, the V gene TRBV7-3; 8 bases line up with TRBD1. Looked up from germline, CDR1 is SGHTA and CDR2 is FQGTGA. Losses at the gene ends were 5 bases for V and 2 bases for J; bases not matched to a gene: 2. The CDR3 length is 14 residues. CDR3 nucleotide sequence: TGTGCCAGCAGCCCAGGGGGCACTGGAAACACCATATATTGT. This sequence encodes CASSPGGTGNTIYC.

A few counts support this clonotype. The gene calls are TRBV4-3 and TRBJ1-2; maybe TRBD1 (6 bases). The CDR3 consists of 16 residues. Germline CDR1 is LGHNA and CDR2 is YSLEER. V was cut by 1 base and J by 8 bases, with 20 bases left in between. CDR3 sequence (DNA): TGCGCCAGCAGCCAAGCTAGGACGGGTTCCCAGGGGGGCTACACCTTC. Translation gives CASSQARTGSQGGYTF.

This clonotype was counted between two and nine times. V gene TRBV3-1 combines with J gene TRBJ1-1; no clear D. Looked up from germline, CDR1 is LGHDT and CDR2 is YNNKEL (reference sequence). Trimming cost V 4 bases and J 4 bases, with 13 bases left between them. This CDR3 spans 14 amino acids. The CDR3 DNA follows: TGTGCCAGCAGCCCAGCTTACGGGGTCACTGAAGCTTTCTTT. Translated: CASSPAYGVTEAFF.

This clonotype was picked up many times. The rearrangement joins TRBV11-2 to TRBJ2-1; 8 bases map to TRBD2. CDR3 length: 14 amino acids. Germline V lookup: CDR1 SGHAT, CDR2 FQNNGV. J was trimmed by 4 bases and V by 6 bases; bases with no gene match: 5. Written as DNA, the CDR3 is TGTGCCAGCAGGTTTAGCGGGACATACAATGAGCAGTTCTTC. Translated, it gives CASRFSGTYNEQFF.